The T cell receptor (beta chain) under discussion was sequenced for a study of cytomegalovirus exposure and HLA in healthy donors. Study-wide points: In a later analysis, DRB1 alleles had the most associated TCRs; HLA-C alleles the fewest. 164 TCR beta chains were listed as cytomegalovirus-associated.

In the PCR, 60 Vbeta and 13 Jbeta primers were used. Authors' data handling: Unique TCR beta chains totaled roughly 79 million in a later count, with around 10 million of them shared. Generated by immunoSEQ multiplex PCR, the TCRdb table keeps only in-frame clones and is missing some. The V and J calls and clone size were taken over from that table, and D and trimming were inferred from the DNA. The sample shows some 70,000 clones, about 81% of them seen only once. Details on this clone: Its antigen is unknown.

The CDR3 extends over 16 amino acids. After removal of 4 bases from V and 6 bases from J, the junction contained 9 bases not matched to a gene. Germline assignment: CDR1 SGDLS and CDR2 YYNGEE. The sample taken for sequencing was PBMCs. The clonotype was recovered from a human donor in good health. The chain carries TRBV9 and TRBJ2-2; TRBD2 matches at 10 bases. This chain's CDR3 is CASSPSGGAYSGELFF. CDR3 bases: TGTGCCAGCAGCCCCAGCGGGGGGGCCTATTCCGGGGAGCTGTTTTTT. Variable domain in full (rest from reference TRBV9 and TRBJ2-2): DSGVTQTPKHLITATGQRVTLRCSPRSGDLSVYWYQQSLDQGLQFLIQYYNGEERAKGNILERFSAQQFPDLHSELNLSSLELGDSALYFCASSPSGGAYSGELFFGEGSRLTVL.